These 20 T cell receptor beta chains came from one sample sequenced in a study of T and B cells in COVID-19 patients. TRB rearrangements were amplified by multiplex PCR with BIOMED2 TRB-A/B primers. TCRdb used MiXCR to reprocess the multiplex PCR reads, holding one entry per CDR3 protein. The sample yields some 15,000 distinct CDR3 sequences, less than 30% seen once. Blood genomic DNA input for TRB amplification was 250-500 ng. Sequencing input: blood. These receptor sequences come from a human donor who had recovered from COVID-19.

This sequence joins TRBV27 and TRBJ1-6, with a tentative D call TRBD1 (5 bases). Germline CDR1 reads MNHEY; CDR2 reads SMNVEV (reference sequence). V lost 0 bases, J lost 9 bases, and 15 bases lay in between. This CDR3 comprises 16 residues. The chain's CDR3 is CASSLSIGGAGSPLHF. The CDR3 nucleotides read TGTGCCAGCAGTTTATCGATCGGGGGTGCGGGTTCACCCCTCCACTTT.

V and J are TRBV11-3 and TRBJ2-7, with D possibly matching TRBD1 (6 bases). With 1 base removed from V and 5 bases from J, the gap between germline ends came to 15 bases. The CDR3 has 15 amino acids. Germline lookup yields CDR1 SGHNT and CDR2 YENEEA. CDR3 amino acids: CASSLVTGKTDEQYF. The CDR3 region has the DNA TGTGCCAGCAGCTTAGTAACAGGGAAGACCGACGAGCAGTACTTC.

This sequence joins TRBV20-1 and TRBJ2-7; 8 bases match TRBD1. With V trimmed by 6 bases and J by 2 bases, 6 bases remained unmatched. This CDR3 contains 13 residues. Germline lookup yields CDR1 DFQATT and CDR2 SNEGSKA (reference sequence). The CDR3 is CSAMDRATYEQYF. CDR3 coding DNA: TGCAGTGCGATGGACAGGGCCACCTACGAGCAGTACTTC.

The J gene is TRBJ2-5, the V gene TRBV5-1; weak D call: TRBD1 (6 bases). The germline CDR1 and CDR2 sequences are SGHRS and YFSETQ. The CDR3 totals 18 residues. V was shortened by 1 base and J by 3 bases, with 22 bases between the two germline ends. The DNA for the CDR3 is TGCGCCAGCAGCTTGAATCCCACAGGGCCCCTGGAGGAAGAGACCCAGTACTTC. The encoded protein is CASSLNPTGPLEEETQYF.

This clonotype has just a few counts. This CDR3 is CACPKGGLGNEKLFF. The CDR3 DNA reads as TGTGCCTGTCCAAAGGGCGGGTTGGGTAATGAAAAACTGTTTTTT. The chain has TRBV30 and TRBJ1-4; D ambiguous. Germline CDR1 GTSNPN, CDR2 SVGIG (reference sequence). V was trimmed by 6 bases and J by 4 bases, leaving 18 bases between them. This CDR3 is 15 amino acids long.

This clonotype has a handful of counts. CDR3 sequence reads: CASSLIGQGGEKLFF. In DNA, the CDR3 is TGTGCCAGCAGTTTAATAGGGCAGGGTGGTGAAAAACTGTTTTTT. The chain couples TRBV12-3 or TRBV12-4 to TRBJ1-4, with TRBD1 as a possible D gene (5 bases). This CDR3 spans 15 amino acids. V was trimmed by 2 bases and J by 7 bases, leaving 14 bases between them.

This clonotype is judged medium-sized. V gene TRBV19 combines with J gene TRBJ1-5; D unresolved. The CDR3 has 15 amino acids. Germline V gene lookup returns CDR1 LNHDA and CDR2 SQIVND (reference sequence). V lost 4 bases and J lost 1, with 11 bases in between. This chain's CDR3 is CASSKSNGSNQPQHF. Written as DNA, the CDR3 is TGTGCCAGTAGTAAGAGTAACGGGAGCAATCAGCCCCAGCATTTT.

Turning to this clonotype: A much larger clonotype is one base distant, so this may be a read error. The V gene is TRBV11-3, the J gene TRBJ1-2; D is unresolved. The CDR3 contains 13 residues. Germline CDR1 reads SGHNT; CDR2 reads YENEEA. V dropped 1 base and J dropped 6 bases, with 9 bases sitting between them. The CDR3 region is CASSLVADDGYTF. CDR3 DNA sequence: TGTGCCAGCAGCTTAGTGGCCGACGATGGCTACACCTTC.

This clonotype qualifies as medium-sized. The genes are TRBV29-1 and TRBJ2-1; tentatively, D is TRBD2 (5 bases). CDR1 is SQVTM, CDR2 ANQGSEA, per germline. This CDR3 region has 11 residues. As DNA, the CDR3 is TGCGGGTCGGAGGCCTACAATGAGCAGTTCTTC. Amino acid sequence: CGSEAYNEQFF.

In its sample, this clonotype ranks as medium-sized. The chain has TRBV18 and TRBJ2-3; the D is unclear. There are 12 residues in the CDR3. V gave up 4 bases and J gave up 0 bases, with 2 bases separating them. The germline gives CDR1 KGHSH, CDR2 LQKENI. CDR3 protein: CASSLSTDTQYF. CDR3 DNA sequence: TGTGCCAGCTCACTGAGCACAGATACGCAGTATTTT.

This chain joins TRBV6-6 and TRBJ1-6, with a tentative D call TRBD1 (5 bases). Looked up from germline, CDR1 is MNHNY and CDR2 is SVGAGI (reference sequence). The V gene lost 5 bases and the J gene lost 7 bases, with 12 bases spanning the gap. This CDR3 is 14 amino acids long. CDR3 sequence: CASSGAGGNSPLHF. The CDR3 nucleotides read TGTGCCAGCAGTGGGGCTGGAGGGAATTCACCCCTCCACTTT.

This clonotype is medium-sized in the sample. The V gene is TRBV15, the J gene TRBJ2-5; 12 nucleotides match TRBD1. The CDR3 is 15 residues long. Trimming removed 5 bases from V and 5 bases from J; junction bases left unmatched: 6. Germline CDR1 and CDR2: LNHNV and YYDKDF (reference sequence). The CDR3 region is CATSGTGGQMETQYF. CDR3 sequence (DNA): TGTGCCACCAGCGGGACAGGGGGCCAGATGGAGACCCAGTACTTC.

This sequence joins TRBV7-2 and TRBJ1-1, with a possible D match to TRBD1 (6 bases). This CDR3 has 14 residues. V shed 6 bases and J shed 4 bases, with 15 bases lying between them. Germline assignment: CDR1 SGHTA and CDR2 FQGNSA. CDR3 DNA: TGTGCCAGCAGACCGGGGGCGCCGGGCACTGAAGCTTTCTTT. As protein: CASRPGAPGTEAFF.

The V call is TRBV19, the J call TRBJ1-1, with TRBD1 identical over 10 bases. CDR1 and CDR2 (germline): LNHDA, SQIVND (reference sequence). The CDR3 has 14 amino acids. V trimming: 8 bases; J trimming: 4 bases; junction bases outside the gene matches: 7. In nucleotides, the CDR3 is TGTGCCAGTTCCCGACAGGGGGCGAGCACTGAAGCTTTCTTT. This codes for CASSRQGASTEAFF.

This clonotype occurred a few times. The chain joins TRBV20-1 to TRBJ2-7, with D perhaps matching TRBD1 (5 bases). Germline V gene data show CDR1 as DFQATT and CDR2 as SNEGSKA (reference sequence). V lost 0 bases to trimming and J lost 5 bases, with 17 bases between them. This CDR3 is 15 amino acids long. As DNA, the CDR3 is TGCAGTGCTAGAGATCGGATCGCAGGGAAGGACGAGCAGTACTTC. Amino acids: CSARDRIAGKDEQYF.

Judged by abundance, this clonotype is medium-sized. The chain carries TRBV24-1 and TRBJ2-2; maybe TRBD1 (5 bases). Germline V CDR1 and CDR2: KGHDR, SFDVKD. CDR3 length equals 14 residues. V shed 2 bases and J shed 5 bases, with 8 bases lying between them. This CDR3 is CATSDYPGTGELFF. In nucleotides, the CDR3 is TGTGCCACCAGTGATTATCCAGGGACCGGGGAGCTGTTTTTT.

In this sample, this clonotype turned up a few times. This chain connects TRBV11-3 to TRBJ2-6, with TRBD2 matching over 11 bases. V shed 0 bases and J 4 bases; nucleotides not matched to a gene: 11. This CDR3 spans 20 amino acids. Looked up from germline, CDR1 is SGHNT and CDR2 is YENEEA. CDR3 nucleotides: TGTGCCAGCAGCTTAGAGCCGGGACTAGCGGAAGAGGGAGGGGCCAACGTCCTGACTTTC. Translation gives CASSLEPGLAEEGGANVLTF.

The chain uses TRBV11-3 and TRBJ2-4; D gene ambiguous. Germline CDR1 is SGHNT and CDR2 is YENEEA. This CDR3 region has 14 residues. Trimming removed 5 bases from V and 5 bases from J, with 13 bases in between. As DNA, the CDR3 is TGTGCCAGCAGCGAGGCCCCAGGAGAAAACATTCAGTACTTC. Translated: CASSEAPGENIQYF.

This clonotype occurred once. The gene calls are TRBV6-5 and TRBJ2-1; D perhaps matches TRBD1 (5 bases). Per germline, CDR1 MNHEY and CDR2 SVGAGI. The V end lost 5 bases, the J end lost 5 bases, and 16 bases lay between the germline ends. The CDR3 totals 15 residues. In DNA form, the CDR3 reads TGTGCCAGCAGTGAATTAGGGGCCACCGACAATGAGCAGTTCTTC. Amino acids: CASSELGATDNEQFF.

There are a few counts of this clonotype. The chain links TRBV30 to TRBJ2-3; no clear D. Deletions cut 2 bases from V and 3 bases from J, with 12 bases between. Germline CDR1 GTSNPN, CDR2 SVGIG (reference sequence). The length of the CDR3 is 14 residues. CDR3 region: CAWSLEDKTDTQYF. CDR3 coding DNA: TGTGCCTGGAGTCTCGAAGACAAAACAGATACGCAGTATTTT.